This T cell receptor (beta chain) appears in the sequencing data of a study of tumor-infiltrating lymphocytes in primary liver carcinoma. The study, taken as a whole, reports: Tumor-adjacent and tumor-blood pairs shared a smaller degree of overlap than tumor region pairs.

Unsorted bulk tissue, about 19-30 mg of it, served as the source for co-extraction of RNA and DNA. With chronic HBV infection, the patients were also treatment-naive. TCR beta cDNA was reverse-transcribed from about 500 ng of total RNA. The reaction used a constant-region primer and ProtoScript II reverse transcriptase. It was through three nested multiplex PCR rounds of slightly modified ARM-PCR that TCR beta libraries arose. It was with TRBV1-TRBV30 forward primers and a C-beta reverse primer that the first two PCR rounds were run, at roughly 10 cycles each. TCRdb used MiXCR to reprocess the multiplex PCR reads, holding one entry per CDR3 protein. The data contain roughly 120,000 distinct CDR3 sequences, about two thirds of them seen just once; the ten biggest clones take up 8% to 9%. Germline V gene data show CDR1 as MDHEN and CDR2 as SYDVKM. V lost 7 bases and J lost 7, with 13 bases in between. This CDR3 region has 12 residues.

This clonotype has ten or more counts. The antigen is unknown. Sequencing was done on a sample of tumor-adjacent normal liver tissue. The receptor was derived from an older woman with primary liver carcinoma and hepatitis B virus infection. The rearrangement links TRBV28 to TRBJ1-2; the D is unclear. CDR3 DNA: TGTGCCAGCACCCTGCGGGGTTCTGGCTACACCTTC. This gives the protein CASTLRGSGYTF.